This TCR beta chain was identified in a study of immune heterogeneity within non-small cell lung tumors. In the study overall: Tumors were classified as 4 squamous cell carcinomas, some 10 non-squamous carcinomas and 1 not otherwise specified.

Germline values: CDR1 MNHEY, CDR2 SMNVEV (reference sequence). The CDR3 contains 11 residues. The V and J ends lost 7 bases and 10 bases respectively, with 13 bases between them. This clonotype came up once. Antigen: not known. This sequence may be a read error, since a much larger clone differs from it by one base. For each sample, template was roughly 640 ng of bulk tumor genomic DNA. Taken during surgery, several biopsies per primary tumor were spaced as far apart as possible within the tumor mass. Before undergoing curative surgery, patients had newly diagnosed non-small cell lung cancer that was untreated. Non-small cell lung cancer patients, newly diagnosed and having surgery with curative intent, served as donors. A multiplex PCR containing 32 V primers and 13 J primers was used to amplify TCR beta CDR3. TCRdb re-analysed the multiplex PCR reads in MiXCR, keeping a single row per CDR3 protein. The top ten hold approximately 15% of the sample, which has thousands of distinct CDR3 sequences, roughly a fifth seen once.

Study conclusions and caveats: Local T-cell clonality was recorded as moderately but significantly correlated with local tumor mutational burden, with R approximately 0.36. Identical dominant CDR3 beta clonotypes recurred across a patient's tumor sites, together with site-unique high-frequency clones.

Sequenced: lung tumor tissue. This sequence joins TRBV27 and TRBJ1-1, with unresolved D. The sequence derives from a man between 60 and 70 years old with non-small cell lung cancer. The CDR3 is CASIIFNRAFF. In DNA form, the CDR3 reads TGTGCCAGCATCATTTTTAATCGAGCTTTCTTT.